The 9 T cell receptor beta chains presented below share a single source sample, sequenced in a study of radiation and T cells in renal cell carcinoma. Time point indicated: baseline pretreatment blood. The treatment is: 15 Gy SBRT to primary tumor, nephrectomy 4 weeks later. Method: immunoSEQ multiplex PCR; TCRdb's copy keeps in-frame clones and lacks some. The sample includes roughly 130,000 clones, over 75% of them seen just once. The sequenced sample was blood, obtained from a patient whose treatment included radiotherapy and nephrectomy. The origin of the receptors is a woman between 50 and 59 years old with renal cell carcinoma.

The rearrangement joins TRBV4-3 to TRBJ2-1; TRBD2 matches 8 bases. With V trimmed by 0 bases and J by 3 bases, 4 bases remained unmatched. This CDR3 is 16 amino acids long. Germline V CDR1 and CDR2: LGHNA, YSLEER. In DNA form, the CDR3 reads TGCGCCAGCAGCCAAGATACGGGGGGGGTCTACAATGAGCAGTTCTTC. Its translation: CASSQDTGGVYNEQFF.

The chain links TRBV4-3 to TRBJ2-1, with 7 bases matching TRBD1. Trimming cost V 0 bases and J 5 bases; bases outside gene matches: 10. CDR1 and CDR2 from the germline V gene are LGHNA and YSLEER. The CDR3 consists of 17 residues. The CDR3 nucleotides are TGCGCCAGCAGCCAAGATTCGATTGGGACAGTAAACAATGAGCAGTTCTTC. Protein: CASSQDSIGTVNNEQFF.

This sequence joins TRBV5-6 and TRBJ1-2, with 7 positions matching TRBD1. The CDR3 totals 11 residues. J was trimmed by 8 bases and V by 4 bases; bases with no gene match: 2. Germline CDR1 SGHDT, CDR2 YYEEEE. The CDR3 coding sequence is TGTGCCAGCAGCCTCAGGGGGGGCTACACCTTC. This translates into CASSLRGGYTF.

V is TRBV7-9 and J is TRBJ2-7, with 8 bases identical to TRBD2. V trimming: 2 bases; J trimming: 3 bases; junction bases outside the gene matches: 6. The CDR3 runs 15 residues. Germline assignment: CDR1 SEHNR and CDR2 FQNEAQ (reference sequence). The CDR3 DNA follows: TGTGCCAGCAGCTTAAGCGCGGGGGGCAGCTACGAGCAGTACTTC. This gives the protein CASSLSAGGSYEQYF.

The chain combines TRBV7-9 with TRBJ1-5; 9 bases fit TRBD1. V lost 5 bases, J lost 9 bases, and 20 bases stayed unmatched. Germline V gene sequence: CDR1 SEHNR, CDR2 FQNEAQ (reference sequence). The CDR3 length is 18 residues. This CDR3 is CASSPPGFGQGKGRPQHF. In DNA, the CDR3 is TGTGCCAGCAGCCCACCAGGTTTTGGACAGGGGAAGGGCCGGCCCCAGCATTTT.

The chain couples TRBV7-6 to TRBJ2-2; D assignment may be TRBD1 or TRBD2 (5 bases each). Germline lookup yields CDR1 SGHVS and CDR2 FNYEAQ. The CDR3 is 15 residues long. The V and J ends lost 7 bases and 1 base respectively, with 13 bases between them. The CDR3 region has the DNA TGTGCCAGCACCTTTGGGACGGTGAACACCGGGGAGCTGTTTTTT. Protein: CASTFGTVNTGELFF.

V and J are TRBV7-2 and TRBJ2-7; D is ambiguous. The V and J ends lost 1 base and 5 bases respectively, with 9 bases between them. There are 13 residues in the CDR3. Germline CDR1 and CDR2: SGHTA and FQGNSA. The CDR3 DNA reads TGTGCCAGCAGCTTAGTGGCTAGAGACGAGCAGTACTTC. Its translation: CASSLVARDEQYF. Variable domain in full (rest from reference TRBV7-2 and TRBJ2-7): GAGVSQSPSNKVTEKGKDVELRCDPISGHTALYWYRQSLGQGLEFLIYFQGNSAPDKSGLPSDRFSAERTGGSVSTLTIQRTQQEDSAVYLCASSLVARDEQYFGPGTRLTVT.

The chain employs TRBV25-1 and TRBJ2-7; D might be TRBD2 (6 bases). The CDR3 contains 14 residues. The ends were cut back, 6 bases at V and 6 bases at J, with 18 bases in the middle. CDR1 is MGHDK and CDR2 is SYGVNS in the germline V gene. The CDR3 sequence: CASRDSGEWSEQYF. In DNA, the CDR3 is TGTGCCAGCAGGGATTCGGGAGAGTGGTCCGAGCAGTACTTC.

This chain uses TRBV27 with TRBJ1-6; D is possibly TRBD1 (5 bases). Trimming removed 1 base at V and 8 bases at J, with 12 bases between. The V gene's germline CDR1 is MNHEY and CDR2 SMNVEV (reference sequence). This CDR3 region has 15 residues. CDR3: CASSLWAGWDSPLHF. The CDR3 nucleotides read TGTGCCAGCAGTTTATGGGCAGGGTGGGATTCACCCCTCCACTTT.